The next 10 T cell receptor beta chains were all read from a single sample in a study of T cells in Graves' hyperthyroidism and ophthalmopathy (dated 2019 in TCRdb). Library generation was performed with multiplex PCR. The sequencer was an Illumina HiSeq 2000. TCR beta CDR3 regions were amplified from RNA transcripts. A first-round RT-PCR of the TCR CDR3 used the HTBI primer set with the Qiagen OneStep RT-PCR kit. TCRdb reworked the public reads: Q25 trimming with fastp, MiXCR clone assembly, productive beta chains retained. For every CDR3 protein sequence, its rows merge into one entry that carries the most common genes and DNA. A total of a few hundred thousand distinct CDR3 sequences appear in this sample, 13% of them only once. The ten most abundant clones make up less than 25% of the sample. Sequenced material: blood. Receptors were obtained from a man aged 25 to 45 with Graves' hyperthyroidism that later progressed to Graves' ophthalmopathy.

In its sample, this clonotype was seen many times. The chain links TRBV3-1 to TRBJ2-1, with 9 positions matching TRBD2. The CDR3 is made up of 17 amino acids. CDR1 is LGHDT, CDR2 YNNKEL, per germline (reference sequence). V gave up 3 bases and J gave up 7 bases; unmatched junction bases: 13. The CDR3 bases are TGTGCCAGCAGCCACCAGGGACTAGCCAACAGGGTAAATGAGCAGTTCTTC. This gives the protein CASSHQGLANRVNEQFF.

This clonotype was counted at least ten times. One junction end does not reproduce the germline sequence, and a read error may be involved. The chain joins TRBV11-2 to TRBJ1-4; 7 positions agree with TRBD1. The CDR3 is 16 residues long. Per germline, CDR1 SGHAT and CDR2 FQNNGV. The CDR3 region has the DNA TGTGCCAGCAGCTTAGCCAAGGGGACAGCTAATAAAAAACTGTTTTTT. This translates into CASSLAKGTANKKLFF.

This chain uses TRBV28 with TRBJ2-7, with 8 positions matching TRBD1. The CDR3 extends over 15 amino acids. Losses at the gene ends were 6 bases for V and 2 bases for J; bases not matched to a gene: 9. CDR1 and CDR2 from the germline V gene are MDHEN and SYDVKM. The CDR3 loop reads CASRAGQGGPYEQYF. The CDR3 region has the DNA TGTGCCAGCAGAGCAGGACAGGGAGGACCCTACGAGCAGTACTTC.

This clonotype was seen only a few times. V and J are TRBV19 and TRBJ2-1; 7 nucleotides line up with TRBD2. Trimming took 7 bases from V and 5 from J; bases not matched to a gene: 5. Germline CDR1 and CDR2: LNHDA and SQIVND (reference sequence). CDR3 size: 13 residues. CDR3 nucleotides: TGTGCCAGTACTTGGGGGAGGGACAATGAGCAGTTCTTC. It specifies CASTWGRDNEQFF. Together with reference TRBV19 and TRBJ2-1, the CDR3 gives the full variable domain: DGGITQSPKYLFRKEGQNVTLSCEQNLNHDAMYWYRQDPGQGLRLIYYSQIVNDFQKGDIAEGYSVSREKKESFPLTVTSAQKNPTAFYLCASTWGRDNEQFFGPGTRLTVL.

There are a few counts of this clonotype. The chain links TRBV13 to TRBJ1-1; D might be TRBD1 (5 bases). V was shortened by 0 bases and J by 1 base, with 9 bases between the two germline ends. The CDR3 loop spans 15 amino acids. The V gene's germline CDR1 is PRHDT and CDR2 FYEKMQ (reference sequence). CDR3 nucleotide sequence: TGTGCCAGCAGCTTAGGAGCCAGGGCGAACACTGAAGCTTTCTTT. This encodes CASSLGARANTEAFF.

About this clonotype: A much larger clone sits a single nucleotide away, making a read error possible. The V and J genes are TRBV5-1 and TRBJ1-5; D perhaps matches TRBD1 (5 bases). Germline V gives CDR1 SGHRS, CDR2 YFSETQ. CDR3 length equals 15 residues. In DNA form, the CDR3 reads TGCGCCAGCAGCTTGATAGGGGAAAGCAATCAGCCCCATCATTTT. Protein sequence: CASSLIGESNQPHHF. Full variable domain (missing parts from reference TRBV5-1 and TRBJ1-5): KAGVTQTPRYLIKTRGQQVTLSCSPISGHRSVSWYQQTPGQGLQFLFEYFSETQRNKGNFPGRFSGRQFSNSRSEMNVSTLELGDSALYLCASSLIGESNQPHHFGDGTRLSIL.

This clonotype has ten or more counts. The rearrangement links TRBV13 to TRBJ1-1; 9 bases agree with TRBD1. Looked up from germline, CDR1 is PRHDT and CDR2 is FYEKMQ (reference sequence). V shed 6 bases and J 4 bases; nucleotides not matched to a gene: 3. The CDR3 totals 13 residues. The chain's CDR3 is CASRPDRGTEAFF. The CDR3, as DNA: TGTGCCAGCAGACCGGACAGGGGCACTGAAGCTTTCTTT.

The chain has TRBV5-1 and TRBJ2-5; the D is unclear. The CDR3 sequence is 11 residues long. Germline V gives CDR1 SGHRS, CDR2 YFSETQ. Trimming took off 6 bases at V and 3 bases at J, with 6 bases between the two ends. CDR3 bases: TGCGCCAGCAATGCAGAAGAGACCCAGTACTTC. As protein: CASNAEETQYF.

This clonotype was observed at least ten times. CDR3 DNA: TGTGCCAGCAGCTTAGGTGTGATGTACAGAGAAGCTTTCTTT. It yields the protein CASSLGVMYREAFF. The rearrangement links TRBV11-2 to TRBJ1-1; no reliable D call. This CDR3 comprises 14 residues. The ends were cut back, 1 base at V and 8 bases at J, with 14 bases in the middle. Germline V gives CDR1 SGHAT, CDR2 FQNNGV.

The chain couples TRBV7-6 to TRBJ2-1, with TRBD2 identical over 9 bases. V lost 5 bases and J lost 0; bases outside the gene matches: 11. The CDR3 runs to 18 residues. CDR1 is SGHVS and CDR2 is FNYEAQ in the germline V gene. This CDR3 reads CASSPWEAGGRSYNEQFF. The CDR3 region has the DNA TGTGCCAGCAGCCCGTGGGAAGCGGGGGGCCGCTCCTACAATGAGCAGTTCTTC.